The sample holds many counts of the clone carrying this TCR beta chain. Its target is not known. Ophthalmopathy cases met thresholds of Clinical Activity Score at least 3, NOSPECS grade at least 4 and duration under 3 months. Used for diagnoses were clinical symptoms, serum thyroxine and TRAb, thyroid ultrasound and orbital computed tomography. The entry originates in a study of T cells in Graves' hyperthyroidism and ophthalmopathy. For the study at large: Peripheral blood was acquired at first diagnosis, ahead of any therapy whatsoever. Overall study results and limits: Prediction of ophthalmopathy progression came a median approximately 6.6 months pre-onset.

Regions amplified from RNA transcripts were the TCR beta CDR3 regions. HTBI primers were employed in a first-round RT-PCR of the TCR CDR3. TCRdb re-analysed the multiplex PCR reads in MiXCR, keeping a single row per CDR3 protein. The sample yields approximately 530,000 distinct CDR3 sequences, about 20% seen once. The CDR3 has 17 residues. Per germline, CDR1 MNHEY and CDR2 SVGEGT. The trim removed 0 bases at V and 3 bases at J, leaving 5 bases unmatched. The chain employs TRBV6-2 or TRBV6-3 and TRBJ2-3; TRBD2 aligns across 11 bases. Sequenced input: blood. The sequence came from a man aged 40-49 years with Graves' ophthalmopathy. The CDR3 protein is CASSYSRSSGRTDTQYF. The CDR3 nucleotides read TGTGCCAGCAGTTACTCGAGGTCTAGCGGGAGGACAGATACGCAGTATTTT.